A selection of T cell receptor beta chains follows, all from one sample in a study of control samples from healthy donors and cancer patients. Some clones are missing from TCRdb's copy, which holds only in-frame ones; the method was immunoSEQ multiplex PCR. The table records 40,000 to 55,000 clones, about nine tenths of them present only once. Material for sequencing was PBMCs. These receptors were collected from a man aged 35-49 years with colorectal cancer. CDR3s include the opening cysteine and the closing phenylalanine or tryptophan. The D gene is left open where the match is weak. Some rows have no size entry. The others give once, few or many, or a class for an expanded clone.

CDR3nt	CDR3aa	d_gene	j_gene	abundance	v_gene
TGTGCCAGCAGTTACTCCCCGGACAAACAAACTGAAGCTTTCTTT	CASSYSPDKQTEAFF	-	TRBJ1-1	-	TRBV2
TGTGCCAGCAAATTTGCGGGCGGGAGAATATACGAGCAGTACTTC	CASKFAGGRIYEQYF	TRBD2	TRBJ2-7	-	TRBV6-6
TGTGCCAGTAGTAACCTGGGACGCAAACACTCTGGAAACACCATATATTTT	CASSNLGRKHSGNTIYF	-	TRBJ1-3	-	TRBV19
TGTGCCAGCAGAGGAGTAGCGGGAGCTCCAGGGTCAGAGACCCAGTACTTC	CASRGVAGAPGSETQYF	TRBD2	TRBJ2-5	-	TRBV28
TGTGCCAGCAGCCCCGGGACTATTTTCCTGGAGACCCAGTACTTC	CASSPGTIFLETQYF	TRBD2	TRBJ2-5	-	TRBV28
TGTGCCAGCAGCTTAGTGGGGTGGAACACTGAAGCTTTCTTT	CASSLVGWNTEAFF	-	TRBJ1-1	-	TRBV7-9
TGTGCCAGCAGTTCGACAGACCAACCCCTCCACTTT	CASSSTDQPLHF	-	TRBJ1-6	-	TRBV5-6
TGTGCCAGCAGCTATTGGAGGGAGAACACTGAAGCTTTCTTT	CASSYWRENTEAFF	-	TRBJ1-1	-	TRBV11-2
TGTGCCAGCAGTTTATCGGGGGCCTACGAGCAGTACTTC	CASSLSGAYEQYF	-	TRBJ2-7	-	TRBV27
TGTGCCAGTAGTATAATTGGGGCTGAACAGACTAACTATGGCTACACCTTC	CASSIIGAEQTNYGYTF	-	TRBJ1-2	-	TRBV19
TGTGCCAGCAGCTTGCACCCCGGAAACACCGTCACCGGGGAGCTGTTTTTT	CASSLHPGNTVTGELFF	-	TRBJ2-2	-	TRBV5-4
TGTGCCACCAGTGATAGACTAGCGGGACGAGATACGCAGTATTTT	CATSDRLAGRDTQYF	TRBD2	TRBJ2-3	-	TRBV24-1
TGTGCCAGCACCTTTGGGACAGATCCAAGCACAGATACGCAGTATTTT	CASTFGTDPSTDTQYF	TRBD1	TRBJ2-3	-	TRBV7-9
TGTGCCACCGGGGCGGAGGGGTATGGCTACACCTTC	CATGAEGYGYTF	-	TRBJ1-2	-	TRBV12-3/TRBV12-4
TGTGCCAGCAGCCAAGATAGGGTAGGGTCTGAAGCTTTCTTT	CASSQDRVGSEAFF	-	TRBJ1-1	-	TRBV14
TGTGCCAGCAGTCGGGGGTCGAACACCGGGGAGCTGTTTTTT	CASSRGSNTGELFF	-	TRBJ2-2	-	TRBV28
TGCGCCAGCAGCCAATCTCTGGAAGTACCCTACGAGCAGTACTTC	CASSQSLEVPYEQYF	-	TRBJ2-7	-	TRBV4-3
TGTGCCAGCAGCCCCGGTCGTTCATGGGAGACCCAGTACTTC	CASSPGRSWETQYF	-	TRBJ2-5	-	TRBV5-6
TGTGCCAGCAGCCTTGGGGGGAGGGGAGCTAACTATGGCTACACCTTC	CASSLGGRGANYGYTF	-	TRBJ1-2	-	TRBV2
TGTGCCAGCAGTGAAGTTGGAGGGACCGAGCAGTACTTC	CASSEVGGTEQYF	-	TRBJ2-7	-	TRBV6-1
TGTGCCAGCAGTGCTTGGTTGGACAGGAACAATGAGCAGTTCTTC	CASSAWLDRNNEQFF	TRBD1	TRBJ2-1	-	TRBV6-4
TGTGCCACCAGTGACTCGACAGGGGCGAACTATGGCTACACCTTC	CATSDSTGANYGYTF	TRBD1	TRBJ1-2	-	TRBV24-1
TGTGCCAGCAGTGGAGGCAATTCACCCCTCCACTTT	CASSGGNSPLHF	-	TRBJ1-6	-	TRBV2
TGTGCCAGCAGCCAAGTTAATCAGCCCCAGCATTTT	CASSQVNQPQHF	-	TRBJ1-5	-	TRBV3-1/TRBV3-2
TGTGCCAGCAGTGAAAACGAGGGGATGGGTCTCTACGAGCAGTACTTC	CASSENEGMGLYEQYF	-	TRBJ2-7	-	TRBV2
TGTGCCAGCAGCGTCGGGACTAGCGGAGGGACCCAGTACTTC	CASSVGTSGGTQYF	TRBD2	TRBJ2-5	once	TRBV5-6
TGCGCCAGCAGCCAGGACATTCGACAGGGCTCCTACGAGCAGTACTTC	CASSQDIRQGSYEQYF	TRBD1	TRBJ2-7	-	TRBV4-3
TGTGCCACCAGCTGGGACAGTATCGCAGGGGCCAACGTCCTGACTTTC	CATSWDSIAGANVLTF	TRBD1	TRBJ2-6	-	TRBV15